One sample yielded the 23 T cell receptor beta chains listed below, sequenced in a study of T cells in narcolepsy. TCRdb's copy holds only in-frame clones and misses some; the assay was immunoSEQ multiplex PCR. This table has about 27,000 clones, 79% appearing once. Sequences were obtained from memory (CD45RA-) CD4+ T cells from blood. These receptors were obtained from a human donor in good health.

The chain uses TRBV29-1 and TRBJ2-1, with 10 bases matching TRBD1. Germline V gene data show CDR1 as SQVTM and CDR2 as ANQGSEA. V shed 6 bases, J shed 8 bases, and the junction held 10 bases outside the gene matches. The CDR3 extends over 14 amino acids. CDR3 DNA sequence: TGCAGCGTACGACCGGGACAGGGGAGGTATGAGCAGTTCTTC. It is translated as CSVRPGQGRYEQFF.

This chain connects TRBV7-6 to TRBJ2-5; unclear D gene. There are 14 residues in the CDR3. Germline CDR1 is SGHVS and CDR2 is FNYEAQ. The ends were cut back, 2 bases at V and 5 bases at J, with 12 bases in the middle. As DNA, the CDR3 is TGTGCCAGCAGCTTAAACAGACCGCCCGAGACCCAGTACTTC. Translation gives CASSLNRPPETQYF.

The chain carries TRBV6-6 and TRBJ1-4, with a possible D match to TRBD1 (6 bases). The germline V and J ends were trimmed by 2 bases and 12 bases, with 19 bases remaining between them. The CDR3 length is 15 residues. Germline V lookup: CDR1 MNHNY, CDR2 SVGAGI (reference sequence). The CDR3 is CASSYRAQGSWELFF. CDR3 sequence (DNA): TGTGCCAGCAGTTACCGGGCGCAGGGGTCTTGGGAACTGTTTTTT.

V usage is TRBV19 and J usage is TRBJ1-5; 7 bases fit TRBD1. The CDR3 totals 15 residues. Trimming removed 6 bases from V and 2 bases from J; junction bases left unmatched: 7. CDR1 and CDR2 (germline): LNHDA, SQIVND (reference sequence). The CDR3 bases are TGTGCCAGTAGGCCCCACAGGGGCGGCAATCAGCCCCAGCATTTT. Protein sequence: CASRPHRGGNQPQHF.

This clone was counted once. V usage is TRBV5-3 and J usage is TRBJ1-2; TRBD1 matches 7 bases. TRBV5-3 belongs to the ORF category, with a function that is uncertain. The CDR3 consists of 16 residues. Losses at the gene ends were 4 bases for V and 4 bases for J; bases not matched to a gene: 13. CDR3: CARSPREGHRGYGYTF. DNA of the CDR3: TGTGCCAGAAGCCCCAGGGAGGGACACAGGGGCTATGGCTACACCTTC.

The rearrangement links TRBV28 to TRBJ2-7; D ambiguous. Germline V gene sequence: CDR1 MDHEN, CDR2 SYDVKM. Trimming cost V 1 base and J 8 bases, with 12 bases left between them. This CDR3 is 13 amino acids long. The CDR3 protein is CASSLYAVPQQYF. CDR3 nucleotides: TGTGCCAGCAGTTTATATGCCGTACCCCAGCAGTACTTC.

This sequence joins TRBV18 and TRBJ1-5, with D hard to call. The V and J ends lost 6 bases and 7 bases respectively, with 13 bases between them. The CDR3 covers 13 residues. Germline CDR1 KGHSH, CDR2 LQKENI. CDR3 in DNA: TGTGCCAGCTCCGTTAGCTCAAGGCAGCCCCAGCATTTT. The encoded protein is CASSVSSRQPQHF.

The genes are TRBV18 and TRBJ1-2; the match to TRBD1 covers 9 bases. Germline CDR1 KGHSH, CDR2 LQKENI. The CDR3 covers 16 residues. J lost 6 bases, V lost 1 base, and 9 bases had no gene match. In DNA, the CDR3 is TGTGCCAGCTCACCACAGGGGCGGGACAGGGCGAATGGCTACACCTTC. Its translation: CASSPQGRDRANGYTF.

This chain joins TRBV7-9 and TRBJ2-7; 8 nucleotides line up with TRBD1. V dropped 5 bases and J dropped 0; count of bases not matched to a gene: 6. The CDR3 is 15 residues long. The germline CDR1 and CDR2 sequences are SEHNR and FQNEAQ (reference sequence). The CDR3 loop reads CASSPGQGHSYEQYF. CDR3 nucleotides: TGTGCCAGCAGCCCAGGACAGGGACACTCCTACGAGCAGTACTTC. Full variable domain (rest looked up from reference TRBV7-9 and TRBJ2-7): DTGVSQNPRHKITKRGQNVTFRCDPISEHNRLYWYRQTLGQGPEFLTYFQNEAQLEKSRLLSDRFSAERPKGSFSTLEIQRTEQGDSAMYLCASSPGQGHSYEQYFGPGTRLTVT.

The rearrangement joins TRBV28 to TRBJ1-1, with 9 bases that match TRBD1. The CDR3 spans 14 residues. V shed 4 bases, J shed 9 bases, and the junction held 9 bases outside the gene matches. Germline V gene data show CDR1 as MDHEN and CDR2 as SYDVKM. CDR3 DNA: TGTGCCAGCAGTTGGGCGACAGGGGGGTCTCAAGCTTTCTTT. Translated: CASSWATGGSQAFF.

The chain joins TRBV28 to TRBJ1-5; D gene uncertain. Germline assignment: CDR1 MDHEN and CDR2 SYDVKM. The CDR3 totals 17 residues. With 6 bases removed from V and 0 bases from J, the gap between germline ends came to 18 bases. The CDR3 is CASSNRAGPNSNQPQHF. The DNA of the CDR3 is TGTGCCAGCAGCAACCGGGCCGGCCCAAATAGCAATCAGCCCCAGCATTTT.

The J gene is TRBJ1-6, the V gene TRBV30; TRBD1 agrees at 7 bases. V lost 1 base and J lost 5; bases outside the gene matches: 11. This CDR3 is built from 17 residues. Germline V CDR1 and CDR2: GTSNPN, SVGIG (reference sequence). In DNA, the CDR3 is TGTGCCTGGAGTGAAGCCCGGGACAGCTGGAATAATTCACCCCTCCACTTT. It is translated as CAWSEARDSWNNSPLHF.

By share, this clone counts as medium-sized. The gene calls are TRBV5-1 and TRBJ2-7, with no clear D. V was trimmed by 6 bases and J by 4 bases, leaving 17 bases between them. CDR1 and CDR2 (germline): SGHRS, YFSETQ. The CDR3 extends over 14 amino acids. The CDR3 DNA follows: TGCGCCAGCAACCTCATAGGGTCCCAATACGAGCAGTACTTC. It encodes CASNLIGSQYEQYF.

V and J are TRBV2 and TRBJ2-1, with D possibly TRBD1 on 6 matching bases. The germline CDR1 and CDR2 sequences are SNHLY and FYNNEI. The ends were cut back, 8 bases at V and 9 bases at J, with 20 bases in the middle. The CDR3 is 14 residues long. In DNA form, the CDR3 reads TGTGCCAGCCACCCCCTAACAGGGTGGGGTGAGCAGTTCTTC. Its protein product is CASHPLTGWGEQFF. The variable domain in full, with the rest retrieved from reference TRBV2 and TRBJ2-1, is EPEVTQTPSHQVTQMGQEVILRCVPISNHLYFYWYRQILGQKVEFLVSFYNNEISEKSEIFDDQFSVERPDGSNFTLKIRSTKLEDSAMYFCASHPLTGWGEQFFGPGTRLTVL.

The genes are TRBV27 and TRBJ1-1, with a weak D call TRBD1 (5 bases). Germline CDR1 is MNHEY and CDR2 is SMNVEV (reference sequence). V was cut by 1 base and J by 2 bases, with 17 bases left in between. The CDR3 sequence is 17 residues long. CDR3 loop: CASSLLGANQKNTEAFF. The CDR3 nucleotides are TGTGCCAGCAGTTTATTAGGGGCCAACCAAAAAAACACTGAAGCTTTCTTT.

V usage is TRBV7-3 and J usage is TRBJ2-5; 12 nucleotides align to TRBD2. Trimming cost V 6 bases and J 5 bases; bases outside gene matches: 7. CDR1 SGHTA and CDR2 FQGTGA come from the germline V gene. The CDR3 has 15 residues. CDR3 bases: TGTGCCAGCAGTAGACTAGCGGGAGATCTGGAGACCCAGTACTTC. This gives the protein CASSRLAGDLETQYF.

The chain carries TRBV27 and TRBJ1-1, with 7 bases that match TRBD1. The CDR3 contains 13 residues. Germline V gene lookup returns CDR1 MNHEY and CDR2 SMNVEV (reference sequence). J lost 5 bases, V lost 6 bases, and 6 bases had no gene match. The CDR3 sequence is CASRLKQGTEAFF. For the CDR3, the DNA is TGTGCCAGCAGGTTAAAACAGGGGACTGAAGCTTTCTTT.

This chain uses TRBV11-2 with TRBJ2-1; 9 nucleotides agree with TRBD2. Germline CDR1 and CDR2: SGHAT and FQNNGV. Trimming cost V 5 bases and J 10 bases; bases outside gene matches: 12. This CDR3 spans 15 amino acids. The CDR3 loop is CASSQDGGGAREQFF. In DNA, the CDR3 is TGTGCCAGCAGCCAAGATGGCGGGGGGGCGAGAGAGCAGTTCTTC.

This clone was counted only a few times. The gene calls are TRBV7-9 and TRBJ1-3; D is perhaps TRBD1 (6 bases). Trimming took 6 bases from V and 0 from J, leaving 12 bases between them. The CDR3 spans 15 residues. Germline V gene data show CDR1 as SEHNR and CDR2 as FQNEAQ (reference sequence). The CDR3 sequence is CASRPRQVSGNTIYF. The CDR3 nucleotides read TGTGCCAGCAGACCCCGACAGGTCTCTGGAAACACCATATATTTT.

In its sample, this clone was seen a few times. The chain has TRBV2 and TRBJ1-1; D is ambiguous. V lost 3 bases and J lost 1, with 6 bases in between. The CDR3 runs 13 residues. CDR1 is SNHLY and CDR2 is FYNNEI in the germline V gene. DNA for the CDR3: TGTGCCAGCAGTGAGCAGCCGAACACTGAAGCTTTCTTT. Residues: CASSEQPNTEAFF.

The chain employs TRBV5-3 and TRBJ2-1, with D possibly being TRBD2 (5 bases). TRBV5-3 is classed as an ORF, of uncertain function. V gave up 3 bases and J gave up 5 bases, with 18 bases separating them. This CDR3 has 16 residues. CDR3 sequence reads: CARSCTRCGRDNEQFF. The CDR3 bases are TGTGCCAGAAGCTGCACCCGCTGCGGGCGCGACAATGAGCAGTTCTTC.

The chain combines TRBV7-2 with TRBJ2-2, with 7 positions matching TRBD1. The CDR3 sequence is 14 residues long. With V trimmed by 6 bases and J by 5 bases, 6 bases remained unmatched. The V gene's germline CDR1 is SGHTA and CDR2 FQGNSA. CDR3 region: CASRNQQGTGELFF. Written as DNA, the CDR3 is TGTGCCAGCAGGAATCAACAGGGGACCGGGGAGCTGTTTTTT.

The V and J genes are TRBV6-5 and TRBJ2-2; D unclear. V was shortened by 6 bases and J by 7 bases, with 12 bases between the two germline ends. Germline values: CDR1 MNHEY, CDR2 SVGAGI. The CDR3 is 13 residues long. The CDR3 DNA is TGTGCCAGCAGCATCGACGAAGGCGGGGAGCTGTTTTTT. Protein: CASSIDEGGELFF.